The sequence of this T cell receptor (beta chain) was determined in a study of T cell clusters in autoimmune cytopenias. A note on this clonotype: Its antigen is as yet unknown.

TRB rearrangements were amplified by touch-down multiplex PCR with mixed TRB-A/B primers. TCRdb reprocessed the multiplex PCR reads and stores each CDR3 protein as one record, lacking DNA. Found here are thousands of distinct CDR3 sequences; the top ten clones hold roughly 58%. Roughly 40,000 genome equivalents of blood DNA were amplified for TRB. Per germline, CDR1 SGHNT and CDR2 YENEEA. This CDR3 has 15 residues. Study-wide results and caveats: TRB repertoire shifts in secondary cytopenia and chronic lymphocytic leukemia mostly reflected lymphoma, not autoimmunity.

This same sample was also part of a study on T cell repertoires in aging, cancer and after chemotherapy. That source reports: Chronic lymphocytic leukemia patients on fludarabine- or bendamustine-based regimens gave paired samples before and after chemotherapy. Compared with age-matched healthy donors, untreated hematological or solid cancer patients showed higher blood TCR clonality.

This TCR came from a human donor with an autoimmune cytopenia or autoimmune hepatitis (not recorded which). The sequenced sample consisted of peripheral blood. The chain joins TRBV11-3 to TRBJ2-1; the D call from TCRdb, TRBD1, cannot be confirmed without DNA. The chain's CDR3 is CASSEGGAAYNEQFF. The full variable domain, rest sourced from reference TRBV11-3 and TRBJ2-1, is EAGVVQSPRYKIIEKKQPVAFWCNPISGHNTLYWYLQNLGQGPELLIRYENEEAVDDSQLPKDRFSAERLKGVDSTLKIQPAELGDSAVYLCASSEGGAAYNEQFFGPGTRLTVL.